This T cell receptor (beta chain) was profiled in a study of response to subunit inactivated influenza vaccine. Overall study results and limits: Authors suggested few new T cells are recruited by each seasonal influenza vaccination.

TCRdb reprocessed the RT-PCR reads with MiXCR, giving one entry per CDR3 protein. The data contain around 710,000 distinct CDR3 sequences, approximately 13% of them singletons. In regard to this clonotype: The antigen is unknown.

The CDR3 is 17 residues long. Looked up from germline, CDR1 is DFQATT and CDR2 is SNEGSKA (reference sequence). This TCR was recovered from a man aged 50 or older who received an inactivated influenza vaccine. The chain uses TRBV20-1 and TRBJ2-1, with TRBD2 identical over 10 bases. Sequenced here: PBMCs from blood, sampled around 15 days before vaccination. The CDR3 here is CCARGSSGSAAYNEQFF. The CDR3 bases are TGCTGCGCTAGAGGTTCTAGCGGGAGTGCGGCCTACAATGAGCAGTTCTTC.